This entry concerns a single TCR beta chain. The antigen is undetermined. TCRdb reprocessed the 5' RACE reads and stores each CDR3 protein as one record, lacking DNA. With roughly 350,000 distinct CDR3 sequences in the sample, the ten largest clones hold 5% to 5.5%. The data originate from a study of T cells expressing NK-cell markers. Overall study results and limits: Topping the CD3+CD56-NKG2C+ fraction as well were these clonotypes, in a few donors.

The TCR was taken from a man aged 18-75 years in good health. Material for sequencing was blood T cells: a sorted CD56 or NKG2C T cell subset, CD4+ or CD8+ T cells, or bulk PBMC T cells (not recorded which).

CDR3 sequence: CASSNYGGFYEQYF. V and J are TRBV11-2 and TRBJ2-7; TCRdb's D call of TRBD1 is untestable without DNA. The germline CDR1 and CDR2 sequences are SGHAT and FQNNGV. The CDR3 contains 14 residues.